A selection of T cell receptor beta chains follows, all from one sample in a study of blood T cell repertoires in COVID-19. Measured with immunoSEQ multiplex PCR; TCRdb has only the in-frame clones, and not every one. The table has 75,000 to 85,000 clones, about 88% seen once. Sequencing was carried out using peripheral blood. The source of these receptors is a man in his sixties with COVID-19, enrolled during active disease. Both conserved end residues are part of each CDR3. Each record gives: V gene, clone size, D gene, J gene, CDR3 DNA, CDR3 protein. A D gene is named only where the DNA matches it firmly. Rows give clone size only sometimes, using once, few, many, or a class for an expanded clone.

V gene: TRBV6-4
clone size: NA
D gene: NA
J gene: TRBJ2-1
CDR3 DNA: TGTGCCAGCAGTGACTTCCCGGGAAGCTCCTACAATGAGCAGTTCTTC
CDR3 protein: CASSDFPGSSYNEQFF

V gene: TRBV19
clone size: NA
D gene: TRBD1
J gene: TRBJ2-7
CDR3 DNA: TGTGCCAGTAGTATAGATACAGGGGAAAGGGAATACGAGCAGTACTTC
CDR3 protein: CASSIDTGEREYEQYF

V gene: TRBV4-2
clone size: NA
D gene: TRBD2
J gene: TRBJ2-2
CDR3 DNA: TGTGCCAGCAGCCAAGATCCTGGACTAGCGGGTTTCGGGGAGCTGTTTTTT
CDR3 protein: CASSQDPGLAGFGELFF

V gene: TRBV11-1
clone size: NA
D gene: TRBD1
J gene: TRBJ1-2
CDR3 DNA: TGTGCCAGCAGCAACCCCCACAGGGGATTGAACTATGGCTACACCTTC
CDR3 protein: CASSNPHRGLNYGYTF

V gene: TRBV30
clone size: NA
D gene: NA
J gene: TRBJ2-7
CDR3 DNA: TGTGCCTGGAGTGCCCAGGGTGAGGAGCAGTACTTC
CDR3 protein: CAWSAQGEEQYF

V gene: TRBV29-1
clone size: NA
D gene: NA
J gene: TRBJ2-7
CDR3 DNA: TGCAGCGTTTGGGCGGGGAGCTCCTACGAGCAGTACTTC
CDR3 protein: CSVWAGSSYEQYF

V gene: TRBV5-4
clone size: NA
D gene: TRBD2
J gene: TRBJ2-3
CDR3 DNA: TGTGCCAGCAGCTTGGGGACTAGCGGGGGGGCGAGAGGTACAGATACGCAGTATTTT
CDR3 protein: CASSLGTSGGARGTDTQYF

V gene: TRBV19
clone size: NA
D gene: NA
J gene: TRBJ2-2
CDR3 DNA: TGTGCCAGTAGGCGACAGTTAGGCTTCACCGGGGAGCTGTTTTTT
CDR3 protein: CASRRQLGFTGELFF

V gene: TRBV9
clone size: NA
D gene: TRBD2
J gene: TRBJ2-5
CDR3 DNA: TGTGCCAGCAGCGTAGGGTCATGGATAGCGGGAGACAAAGAGACCCAGTACTTC
CDR3 protein: CASSVGSWIAGDKETQYF

V gene: TRBV3-1/TRBV3-2
clone size: NA
D gene: TRBD2
J gene: TRBJ2-2
CDR3 DNA: TGTGCCAGCAGCCAAGCCGGGGGGGCCACCGGGGAGCTGTTTTTT
CDR3 protein: CASSQAGGATGELFF

V gene: TRBV28
clone size: NA
D gene: NA
J gene: TRBJ2-1
CDR3 DNA: TGTGCCAGCAGTCTTCCCTACAATGAGCAGTTCTTC
CDR3 protein: CASSLPYNEQFF

V gene: TRBV9
clone size: NA
D gene: TRBD2
J gene: TRBJ2-3
CDR3 DNA: TGTGCCAGCAGCGCTTTGACTAGCGGGAGTTTGTCGCAGTATTTT
CDR3 protein: CASSALTSGSLSQYF

V gene: TRBV18
clone size: NA
D gene: NA
J gene: TRBJ2-7
CDR3 DNA: TGTGCCAGCTCACCACCTTCCAGGGTGAGGGAGCAGTACTTC
CDR3 protein: CASSPPSRVREQYF

V gene: TRBV28
clone size: NA
D gene: NA
J gene: TRBJ1-4
CDR3 DNA: TGTGCCAGCAGTTTACAGGGATCTGCAACTAATGAAAAACTGTTTTTT
CDR3 protein: CASSLQGSATNEKLFF

V gene: TRBV6-1
clone size: NA
D gene: NA
J gene: TRBJ1-5
CDR3 DNA: TGTGCCAGCAGTGACAGGGTATACCAGCCCCAGCATTTT
CDR3 protein: CASSDRVYQPQHF

V gene: TRBV15
clone size: NA
D gene: NA
J gene: TRBJ2-1
CDR3 DNA: TGTGCCACCAGCAGGGGAGGGGGGAACAATGAGCAGTTCTTC
CDR3 protein: CATSRGGGNNEQFF

V gene: TRBV5-4
clone size: NA
D gene: TRBD1
J gene: TRBJ2-7
CDR3 DNA: TGTGCCAGCAGCTTGGGGAGGACAGGGGACTACGAGCAGTACTTC
CDR3 protein: CASSLGRTGDYEQYF

V gene: TRBV19
clone size: NA
D gene: NA
J gene: TRBJ1-3
CDR3 DNA: TGTGCCAGTGGGGATCAGGGAACTGGAAACACCATATATTTT
CDR3 protein: CASGDQGTGNTIYF

V gene: TRBV5-4
clone size: NA
D gene: NA
J gene: TRBJ2-2
CDR3 DNA: TGTGCCAGCAGCTTGGTCGCTAGCTCGAACACCGGGGAGCTGTTTTTT
CDR3 protein: CASSLVASSNTGELFF

V gene: TRBV6-5
clone size: NA
D gene: TRBD2
J gene: TRBJ2-7
CDR3 DNA: TGTGCCAGCACTCGCGGGGCTAGCGGGAACTACGAGCAGTACTTC
CDR3 protein: CASTRGASGNYEQYF

V gene: TRBV9
clone size: NA
D gene: NA
J gene: TRBJ2-2
CDR3 DNA: TGTGCCAGCAGCGTGAGGTTAGCGGACCGGAGCGGGGAGCTGTTTTTT
CDR3 protein: CASSVRLADRSGELFF

V gene: TRBV5-1
clone size: once
D gene: TRBD1
J gene: TRBJ2-5
CDR3 DNA: TGCGCCAGCAGCCCCGGGTACAGGGGGCCGCAAGAGACCCAGTACTTC
CDR3 protein: CASSPGYRGPQETQYF

V gene: TRBV10-1
clone size: NA
D gene: TRBD2
J gene: TRBJ2-1
CDR3 DNA: TGCGCCAGCAGTGAGGCGGGAGGGCCAAATGAGCAGTTCTTC
CDR3 protein: CASSEAGGPNEQFF

V gene: TRBV9
clone size: NA
D gene: TRBD2
J gene: TRBJ2-3
CDR3 DNA: TGTGCCAGCAGCGCTAGCGGGGGGGCCGGGGATACGCAGTATTTT
CDR3 protein: CASSASGGAGDTQYF

V gene: TRBV2
clone size: NA
D gene: TRBD1
J gene: TRBJ1-3
CDR3 DNA: TGTGCCAGCAGGACCGACAGGGGTGGAAACACCATATATTTT
CDR3 protein: CASRTDRGGNTIYF

V gene: TRBV6-6
clone size: few
D gene: NA
J gene: TRBJ2-1
CDR3 DNA: TGTGCCAGTCATTACAGTTCACTCTACAATGAGCAGTTCTTC
CDR3 protein: CASHYSSLYNEQFF

V gene: TRBV5-1
clone size: NA
D gene: NA
J gene: TRBJ1-2
CDR3 DNA: TGCGCCAGCAGCATCTCCACGGGGAAAGGCTATGGCTACACCTTC
CDR3 protein: CASSISTGKGYGYTF

V gene: TRBV3-1/TRBV3-2
clone size: NA
D gene: TRBD2
J gene: TRBJ2-7
CDR3 DNA: TGTGCCAGCAGCCAATCTCCTCCGGGACTAGCAAGCGAGCAGTACTTC
CDR3 protein: CASSQSPPGLASEQYF

V gene: TRBV30
clone size: NA
D gene: NA
J gene: TRBJ1-1
CDR3 DNA: TGTGCCTGGAGGGCCGTGCGGGGGGACACTGAAGCTTTCTTT
CDR3 protein: CAWRAVRGDTEAFF

V gene: TRBV6-2/TRBV6-3
clone size: NA
D gene: NA
J gene: TRBJ2-5
CDR3 DNA: TGTGCCAGCAGCCGCTTAACGGGGTTCCGGGAGACCCAGTACTTC
CDR3 protein: CASSRLTGFRETQYF

V gene: TRBV4-1
clone size: once
D gene: NA
J gene: TRBJ2-2
CDR3 DNA: TGCGCCATCAAGGACAGTAACACCGGGGAGCTGTTTTTT
CDR3 protein: CAIKDSNTGELFF

V gene: TRBV10-3
clone size: NA
D gene: TRBD2
J gene: TRBJ2-7
CDR3 DNA: TGTGCCATCAGTGAGGGGGAGGGGAGCTCCTACGAGCAGTACTTC
CDR3 protein: CAISEGEGSSYEQYF

V gene: TRBV27
clone size: NA
D gene: TRBD1
J gene: TRBJ1-6
CDR3 DNA: TGTGCCAGCAGTTTAAGGACCGGGACAGCGAATTCACCCCTCCACTTT
CDR3 protein: CASSLRTGTANSPLHF

V gene: TRBV6-5
clone size: once
D gene: TRBD2
J gene: TRBJ2-7
CDR3 DNA: TGTGCCAGCAGTTACAGCGGGAGCTCCTACGAGCAGTACTTC
CDR3 protein: CASSYSGSSYEQYF

V gene: TRBV6-1
clone size: NA
D gene: NA
J gene: TRBJ1-2
CDR3 DNA: TGTGCCAGCAGTGAGTTATTCTATGGCTACACCTTC
CDR3 protein: CASSELFYGYTF

V gene: TRBV6-1
clone size: NA
D gene: NA
J gene: TRBJ1-1
CDR3 DNA: TGTGCCAGCAGTGAATATATATATAACAGCGGGTCTGAAGCTTTCTTT
CDR3 protein: CASSEYIYNSGSEAFF

V gene: TRBV2
clone size: NA
D gene: NA
J gene: TRBJ2-5
CDR3 DNA: TGTGCCAGCAGTGAGTGGGGGCTCGAGACCCAGTACTTC
CDR3 protein: CASSEWGLETQYF

V gene: TRBV27
clone size: NA
D gene: NA
J gene: TRBJ1-1
CDR3 DNA: TGTGCCAGCAGTTTACTACCGCCGCCCGCGGCCCCTGGCGCTTTCTTT
CDR3 protein: CASSLLPPPAAPGAFF